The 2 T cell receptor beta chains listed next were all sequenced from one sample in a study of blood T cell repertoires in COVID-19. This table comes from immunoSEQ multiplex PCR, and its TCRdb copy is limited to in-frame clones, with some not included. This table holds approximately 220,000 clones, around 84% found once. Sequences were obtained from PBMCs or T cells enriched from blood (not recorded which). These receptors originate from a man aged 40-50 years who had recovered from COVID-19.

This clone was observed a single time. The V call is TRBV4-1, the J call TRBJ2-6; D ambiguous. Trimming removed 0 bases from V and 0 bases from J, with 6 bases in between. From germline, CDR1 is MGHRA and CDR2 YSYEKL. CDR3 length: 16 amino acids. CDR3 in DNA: TGCGCCAGCAGCCAAGACTTTATCTCTGGGGCCAACGTCCTGACTTTC. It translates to CASSQDFISGANVLTF.

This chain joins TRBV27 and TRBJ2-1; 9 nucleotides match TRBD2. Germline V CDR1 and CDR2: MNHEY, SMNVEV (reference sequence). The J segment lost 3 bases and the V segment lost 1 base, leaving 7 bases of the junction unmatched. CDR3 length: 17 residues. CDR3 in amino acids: CASSLLHSGGYYNEQFF. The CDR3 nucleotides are TGTGCCAGCAGTTTATTGCATAGCGGGGGCTACTACAATGAGCAGTTCTTC.